The 13 T cell receptor delta chains below all came from one sample that was sequenced in a study of γδ T cells in repeated Plasmodium falciparum infection. Flow sorting of PBMC yielded separate Vgamma9/Vdelta2+ and Vdelta2-negative gammadelta T cell populations for bulk repertoire analysis. TCRdb repeated clone calling on the multiplex PCR reads with CATT. The repertoire includes roughly 90,000 delta-chain clones, over 1.3% of them detected once, and roughly 8.1% sits in the top ten. The sample taken for sequencing was gamma-delta T cells from blood. The receptors shown here come from a pool of human donors (malaria-infected and uninfected, not separated).

In regard to this clone: The protein in TCRdb stems from a much larger clone and differs at residue 6 from this DNA's translation, likely a read error; here the protein is translated from the DNA. The chain uses TRDV1 and TRDJ2; 11 bases are shared with TRDD3. The J gene, not given by TCRdb, was assigned here from a germline match of the nucleotide sequence. From germline, CDR1 is TSWWSYY and CDR2 QGS. V gave up 2 bases and J gave up 1 base; unmatched junction bases: 24. This CDR3 region has 24 residues. The CDR3 DNA is TGTGCTCTTGGGGAATCCCCACCAGTTTTCTATACTGGGGGATATAAAGGTTTGACAGCACAACTCTTCTTT. Translating gives CALGESPPVFYTGGYKGLTAQLFF.

This clone was counted between two and nine times. A read error likely explains this, since a far larger clone differs by one base. Other DNA sequences in this sample translate to the same CDR3. The CDR3, as DNA: TGTGCCTGTGACACCGTCGGCCTCGAGGGAGGGATAAGGGCCGATAAACTCATCTTT. Amino acids: CACDTVGLEGGIRADKLIF. The rearrangement joins TRDV2 to TRDJ1; possible D gene TRDD3, 6 bases. TCRdb supplies no J gene; here it was assigned by aligning the nucleotide sequence to germline. Germline V CDR1 and CDR2: GEAIGNYY, EKD. Trimming cost V 0 bases and J 3 bases, with 25 bases left between them. This CDR3 region has 19 residues.

Of note for this clone: TCRdb assigns this DNA the protein of a much larger clone, which departs from its translation at residue 14; this likely reflects a read error, and the protein shown comes from translating the DNA. No call exists for the J gene, whereas the V gene is TRDV1; TRDD3 is taken as the D call from the table, unchecked against the DNA. The length of the CDR3 is 22 residues. The V gene's germline CDR1 is TSWWSYY and CDR2 QGS. CDR3 region: CALGGPGRPSYAPIGGYAGLIF. The CDR3 nucleotides read TGTGCTCTTGGGGGACCGGGTCGGCCTTCCTACGCTCCTATTGGGGGATACGCGGGCCTCATCTTT.

Comments on this clone: TCRdb shows a much larger clone's protein in place of this DNA's translation, and the two differ at residue 4, likely through a read error; the protein shown is translated from the DNA. The V gene is given as TRDV1, and no J gene call is available; the table assigns TRDD3, which was not confirmed against the DNA. Per germline, CDR1 TSWWSYY and CDR2 QGS. The CDR3 is made up of 16 amino acids. The CDR3 loop is CALEASFPTGGYSFIF. The CDR3 nucleotides read TGTGCTCTTGAGGCTTCTTTTCCTACTGGGGGATATAGTTTCATCTTT.

This clone was counted at least ten times. TCRdb attributes to this sequence the protein of a much larger clone, which differs from the DNA translation at residue 3; a read error is likely, and the protein displayed is translated from the DNA. The CDR3 region has the DNA TGTGCCTATGACTCCTTACTTAACACCGATAAACTCATCTTT. This translates into CAYDSLLNTDKLIF. The chain uses TRDV2 and TRDJ1, with no clear D. The CDR3 spans 14 residues. Germline CDR1 GEAIGNYY, CDR2 EKD.

A remark on this clone: TCRdb has a much larger clone's protein, which differs at residue 7 from the translation of this DNA, likely because of a read error; what is shown is the protein translated from the DNA. The chain couples TRDV1 to TRDJ1; D is uncertain. TCRdb does not report a J gene; here it was assigned by matching the DNA to germline references. The V gene's germline CDR1 is TSWWSYY and CDR2 QGS. The CDR3 totals 29 residues. The V and J ends lost 0 bases and 1 base respectively, with 51 bases between them. The CDR3 DNA reads TGTGCTCTTGGGGAACTTTTGTTTTTAGGGACTCTCTTACCCGAGAGGGTCAGGACGGCCCTTGGTGGCACCGATAAACTCATCTTT. It specifies CALGELLFLGTLLPERVRTALGGTDKLIF.

This clone was recorded a few times. TCRdb lists the protein of a much larger clone for this DNA, which differs at residue 14, so this is likely a read error; the protein given here is translated from the DNA itself. The chain links TRDV1 to TRDJ1, with TRDD3 identical over 13 bases. In the absence of a J gene in TCRdb, the DNA was matched to germline to assign it here. This CDR3 has 23 amino acids. CDR1 is TSWWSYY, CDR2 QGS, per germline. The V segment lost 1 base and the J segment 0 bases; nucleotides outside the gene matches: 20. CDR3 DNA sequence: TGTGCTCTTGGGGAACAGCCTTGTACTGGGGGATACGCTGGTGTGCTGTACACCGATAAACTCATCTTT. It specifies CALGEQPCTGGYAGVLYTDKLIF.

This clone was counted only a few times. A far larger clone is one base from this, pointing to a likely read error. Other DNA sequences from this sample encode an identical CDR3 as well. The V gene is TRDV1, the J gene TRDJ1, with a tentative D call TRDD3 (5 bases). The V gene lost 4 bases and the J gene lost 7 bases, with 10 bases spanning the gap. The CDR3 spans 12 residues. Germline V gives CDR1 TSWWSYY, CDR2 QGS. CDR3 residues: CALGAIGGKLIF. In DNA form, the CDR3 reads TGTGCTCTTGGGGCGATAGGGGGTAAACTCATCTTT.

With respect to this clone: A far larger clone lies a single base away; this is likely a read error. Within the sample, other DNA sequences also encode this same CDR3. The J gene is uncalled and the V gene is TRDV1; the table's D call, TRDD3, was not checked against the DNA. Germline loops: CDR1 TSWWSYY, CDR2 QGS. CDR3 length equals 15 residues. The CDR3 DNA is TGTGCTCTTGGGGAGGTACTGGGGGACACCGATAAACTCATCTTC. Amino acid sequence: CALGEVLGDTDKLIF.

This clone has more than one count but fewer than ten. TCRdb shows a much larger clone's protein in place of this DNA's translation, and the two differ at residue 16, likely through a read error; the protein shown is translated from the DNA. The CDR3 region is CACDRVASPTGGYTRGSWDTRQMFF. The CDR3 region has the DNA TGTGCCTGTGACAGGGTTGCGTCCCCCACTGGGGGATACACGCGGGGATCCTGGGACACCCGACAGATGTTTTTC. J is TRDJ3 and V is TRDV2; 12 positions match TRDD3. Since TCRdb gives no J gene, matching the DNA to germline was used here to assign it. With 2 bases clipped from V and 1 base from J, the junction kept 23 bases outside the gene matches. The length of the CDR3 is 25 residues. Germline CDR1 reads GEAIGNYY; CDR2 reads EKD.

The table lists this clone with many counts. This sequence joins TRDV1 and TRDJ1, with 10 bases fitting TRDD3. V was clipped by 1 base and J by 0 bases; unmatched bases: 17. The germline V gene has CDR1 TSWWSYY and CDR2 QGS. CDR3 size: 21 residues. The chain's CDR3 is CALGERTGRGIRLGYTDKLIF. CDR3 coding DNA: TGTGCTCTTGGGGAACGGACGGGAAGGGGGATACGTCTCGGGTACACCGATAAACTCATCTTT.

This clone appeared a few times. The TCRdb protein, from a much larger clone, departs from this DNA's translation at residue 9, likely by read error; the protein shown derives from the DNA. V and J are TRDV2 and TRDJ1; 8 bases agree with TRDD3. TCRdb records no J gene; here it was assigned by comparing the DNA to germline. Trimming took 0 bases from V and 0 from J; bases not matched to a gene: 17. Per the germline V gene, CDR1 is GEAIGNYY and CDR2 is EKD. The CDR3 loop spans 20 amino acids. The CDR3 nucleotides are TGTGCCTGTGACACCATACGGGTTGTGGGGGATGCAATTTACACCGATAAACTCATCTTT. Translation gives CACDTIRVVGDAIYTDKLIF.

A note on this clone: TCRdb lists the protein of a much larger clone for this DNA, which differs at residue 12, so this is likely a read error; the protein given here is translated from the DNA itself. The chain employs TRAV36/DV7 and TRDJ1; 9 nucleotides line up with TRDD2. TCRdb is silent on the J gene; assignment here came from matching the DNA to germline. CDR3 length equals 25 residues. The germline V gene has CDR1 VTNFRS and CDR2 LTSSGIE (reference sequence). The junction had 38 bases not matched to a gene; V was cut back by 5 bases and J by 0 bases. The CDR3: CAVFLAFLPRGTWSLSTGYTDKLIF. As DNA, the CDR3 is TGTGCTGTTTTCTTAGCCTTCCTACCCCGGGGGACATGGTCATTGAGTACGGGGTACACCGATAAACTCATCTTT.